These 12 T cell receptor beta chains were all obtained from the same sample, sequenced in a study of cytomegalovirus exposure and HLA in healthy donors. The PCR was carried out with 60 Vbeta primers and 13 Jbeta primers. Using immunoSEQ multiplex PCR, the repertoire was profiled, and TCRdb retains in-frame clones only, with some absent. This sample has some 180,000 clones, with around 77% found just once. The sample was PBMCs. The receptors stem from a woman in her 30s in good health and CMV-seronegative.

This chain joins TRBV6-1 and TRBJ2-1, with 13 bases matching TRBD2. Germline loops: CDR1 MNHNS, CDR2 SASEGT. The CDR3 length is 15 residues. With 10 bases clipped from V and 5 bases from J, the junction kept 8 bases outside the gene matches. This CDR3 reads CANGLAGARNNEQFF. CDR3 sequence (DNA): TGTGCCAACGGACTAGCGGGAGCGAGAAACAATGAGCAGTTCTTC.

The chain combines TRBV7-8 with TRBJ2-5; 7 nucleotides line up with TRBD2. V shed 4 bases and J 7 bases; nucleotides not matched to a gene: 18. Germline lookup yields CDR1 SGHVS and CDR2 FQNEAQ. The CDR3 totals 17 residues. The chain's CDR3 is CASSYPRSGEGRRTQYF. In DNA form, the CDR3 reads TGTGCCAGCAGCTACCCGAGGAGTGGGGAGGGGCGACGGACCCAGTACTTC.

The CDR3 DNA follows: TGCGCCAGCAGCCAAGGTCTGCGCGTTTATGGCTACACCTTC. As protein: CASSQGLRVYGYTF. V usage is TRBV4-1 and J usage is TRBJ1-2, with D unclear. CDR1 is MGHRA and CDR2 is YSYEKL in the germline V gene. Deletions cut 1 base from V and 5 bases from J, with 11 bases between. The CDR3 has 14 residues.

The chain combines TRBV7-9 with TRBJ2-5; the D gene is possibly TRBD1 (5 bases). V gave up 0 bases and J gave up 3 bases, with 14 bases separating them. The CDR3 totals 16 residues. From germline, CDR1 is SEHNR and CDR2 FQNEAQ (reference sequence). This CDR3 is CASSLADRYLKETQYF. DNA for the CDR3: TGTGCCAGCAGCTTAGCAGACAGATACCTAAAAGAGACCCAGTACTTC. The variable domain in full, completed from reference TRBV7-9 and TRBJ2-5, reads DTGVSQNPRHKITKRGQNVTFRCDPISEHNRLYWYRQTLGQGPEFLTYFQNEAQLEKSRLLSDRFSAERPKGSFSTLEIQRTEQGDSAMYLCASSLADRYLKETQYFGPGTRLLVL.

The rearrangement uses TRBV30 and TRBJ1-1; TRBD1 aligns across 9 bases. Germline assignment: CDR1 GTSNPN and CDR2 SVGIG (reference sequence). J was trimmed by 6 bases and V by 2 bases; bases with no gene match: 4. The CDR3 totals 13 residues. CDR3 DNA: TGTGCCTGGAGTCCTCGACAGGGGGCTGAAGCTTTCTTT. Its translation: CAWSPRQGAEAFF.

This clone was counted a few times. This chain joins TRBV29-1 and TRBJ2-1, with D perhaps TRBD2 (5 bases). V dropped 3 bases and J dropped 4 bases, with 10 bases sitting between them. CDR1 SQVTM and CDR2 ANQGSEA come from the germline V gene. The CDR3 runs to 13 residues. For the CDR3, the DNA is TGCAGCGTTGAGGCTAGCAAATACAATGAGCAGTTCTTC. Residues: CSVEASKYNEQFF.

The chain couples TRBV15 to TRBJ2-7; D ambiguous. Trimming took 6 bases from V and 2 from J, leaving 17 bases between them. Germline loops: CDR1 LNHNV, CDR2 YYDKDF (reference sequence). The CDR3 has 15 residues. CDR3 region: CATSLLPWQTYEQYF. In DNA form, the CDR3 reads TGTGCCACCAGTTTATTACCGTGGCAAACCTACGAGCAGTACTTC.

This clone was detected a few times. This chain connects TRBV30 to TRBJ1-2; TRBD1 agrees at 7 bases. Germline trimming cut 1 base from V and 7 bases from J; bases unmatched to any gene: 6. CDR3 size: 13 residues. Germline values: CDR1 GTSNPN, CDR2 SVGIG (reference sequence). CDR3 DNA sequence: TGTGCCTGGAGTGGACAGGGTCCGGGTGGCTACACCTTC. This encodes CAWSGQGPGGYTF.

This clone was seen a handful of times. CDR3 residues: CASSYSTLTGVTEAFF. In nucleotides, the CDR3 is TGTGCCAGCAGTTACTCGACCCTTACAGGGGTGACTGAAGCTTTCTTT. The V gene is TRBV6-5, the J gene TRBJ1-1; TRBD1 aligns across 7 bases. Germline CDR1 MNHEY, CDR2 SVGAGI. The CDR3 has 16 residues. The J segment lost 5 bases and the V segment lost 0 bases, leaving 9 bases of the junction unmatched.

This chain connects TRBV10-3 to TRBJ2-1; tentative D call: TRBD2 (6 bases). Trimming removed 0 bases from V and 3 bases from J, with 9 bases in between. The CDR3 is 15 amino acids. The germline CDR1 and CDR2 sequences are ENHRY and SYGVKD. The CDR3 protein is CAISESGGNYNEQFF. The DNA of the CDR3 is TGTGCCATCAGTGAGTCGGGGGGAAACTACAATGAGCAGTTCTTC.

The chain combines TRBV6-1 with TRBJ1-5; 8 bases fit TRBD1. The germline V gene has CDR1 MNHNS and CDR2 SASEGT. V was pared by 6 bases and J by 7 bases, with 5 bases of the junction left unmatched. CDR3 length equals 13 residues. CDR3 region: CASRDRVGQPQHF. CDR3 DNA sequence: TGTGCCAGCAGGGACAGGGTTGGCCAGCCCCAGCATTTT.

The chain carries TRBV29-1 and TRBJ2-7; no definite D call. Trimming cost V 3 bases and J 7 bases, with 10 bases left between them. The V gene's germline CDR1 is SQVTM and CDR2 ANQGSEA. This CDR3 region has 11 residues. The CDR3 DNA reads TGCAGCGTTGATTTTGCAGAAGAGCAGTACTTC. It is translated as CSVDFAEEQYF.